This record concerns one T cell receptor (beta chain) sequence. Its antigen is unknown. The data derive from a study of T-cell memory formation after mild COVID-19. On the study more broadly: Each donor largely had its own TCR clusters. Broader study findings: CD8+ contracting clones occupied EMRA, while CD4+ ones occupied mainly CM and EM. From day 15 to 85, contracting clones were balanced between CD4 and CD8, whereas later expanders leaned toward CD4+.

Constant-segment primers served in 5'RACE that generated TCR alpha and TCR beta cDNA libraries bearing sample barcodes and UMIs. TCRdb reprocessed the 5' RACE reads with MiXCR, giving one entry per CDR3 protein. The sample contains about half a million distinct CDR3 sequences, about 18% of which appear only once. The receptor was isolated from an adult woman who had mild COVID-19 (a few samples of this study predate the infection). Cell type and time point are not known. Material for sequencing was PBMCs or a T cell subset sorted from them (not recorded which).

CDR3 residues: CATSVDIGGEQYF. CDR3 bases: TGTGCCACCAGTGTCGACATTGGGGGCGAGCAGTACTTC. This chain links TRBV24-1 with TRBJ2-7, with D tentatively TRBD1 or TRBD2 (5 bases each). Germline V gene sequence: CDR1 KGHDR, CDR2 SFDVKD. The CDR3 is 13 residues long. V was trimmed by 5 bases and J by 6 bases, leaving 13 bases between them.